What follows are 21 T cell receptor beta chains derived from one specimen sequenced in a study of cytomegalovirus exposure and HLA in healthy donors (TCRdb year 2017). The library was produced with the immunoSEQ multiplex PCR assay. A mixture of 60 forward primers for TCR Vbeta segments and 13 reverse primers for TCR Jbeta segments was used in the multiplex PCR. This is the immuneACCESS table as TCRdb keeps it, with only in-frame sequences that have V and J called. A part of the clones is gone; compared with another copy, unresolved V genes explain less than half, and the rest is unexplained. The sample table holds 76,000 or so clones, of which over 65% were seen once. Together, the top ten hold about 16% of the sample. The sequenced material came from PBMCs. These receptors all come from a woman aged 40 to 50 in good health and CMV-seropositive.

The rearrangement joins TRBV28 to TRBJ2-1; D is unresolved. Germline V gene data show CDR1 as MDHEN and CDR2 as SYDVKM. Trimming pared 2 bases from V and 0 bases from J, leaving 8 bases between. This CDR3 is 15 amino acids long. The CDR3 sequence: CASSLVISSYNEQFF. In nucleotides, the CDR3 is TGTGCCAGCAGTTTAGTTATCAGCTCCTACAATGAGCAGTTCTTC.

The chain joins TRBV2 to TRBJ2-3; 11 nucleotides match TRBD2. Germline V lookup: CDR1 SNHLY, CDR2 FYNNEI. The CDR3 totals 16 residues. Unmatched junction bases numbered 16, after V lost 10 bases and J lost 7 bases. CDR3 residues: CAIHRLAGTFGNTQYF. The CDR3 DNA is TGTGCCATCCACAGACTAGCGGGGACGTTCGGGAATACGCAGTATTTT.

V and J are TRBV19 and TRBJ1-5; 8 bases map to TRBD1. CDR1 LNHDA and CDR2 SQIVND come from the germline V gene (reference sequence). Unmatched junction bases numbered 9, after V lost 3 bases and J lost 2 bases. There are 17 residues in the CDR3. Here the CDR3 DNA reads TGTGCCAGTAGTATGGACAGGGCCGTAATTCGCAATCAGCCCCAGCATTTT. Its protein is CASSMDRAVIRNQPQHF.

A single count supports this clone. V gene TRBV27 combines with J gene TRBJ1-1; weak D call: TRBD1 (5 bases). V was clipped by 6 bases and J by 1 base, with 9 bases between them. This CDR3 region has 13 residues. Per germline, CDR1 MNHEY and CDR2 SMNVEV (reference sequence). As DNA, the CDR3 is TGTGCCAGCAGGCGGGGCGCGAACACTGAAGCTTTCTTT. This sequence encodes CASRRGANTEAFF.

The rearrangement uses TRBV9 and TRBJ2-6; 7 nucleotides match TRBD2. This CDR3 is 18 amino acids long. The germline gives CDR1 SGDLS, CDR2 YYNGEE. J gave up 1 base and V 3 bases, and 10 bases lay outside the gene matches. Here the CDR3 reads CASSAPLGGGSGANVLTF. The DNA of the CDR3 is TGTGCCAGCAGCGCCCCCCTGGGCGGGGGTTCTGGGGCCAACGTCCTGACTTTC.

CDR3 in amino acids: CASSPDRAAGEQYF. The CDR3 nucleotides are TGTGCCAGCAGTCCAGACAGGGCGGCGGGCGAGCAGTACTTC. V is TRBV2 and J is TRBJ2-7; 7 bases fit TRBD1. This CDR3 region has 14 residues. Germline V gene sequence: CDR1 SNHLY, CDR2 FYNNEI. With 5 bases clipped from V and 6 bases from J, the junction kept 10 bases outside the gene matches.

The chain uses TRBV4-1 and TRBJ1-2; perhaps TRBD1 as D (6 bases). The CDR3 length is 16 residues. In germline, CDR1 is MGHRA, CDR2 YSYEKL. With 3 bases removed from V and 1 base from J, the gap between germline ends came to 15 bases. CDR3 nucleotide sequence: TGCGCCAGCAGCCAGGAAACAGGGCTGGTTAACTATGGCTACACCTTC. Its protein is CASSQETGLVNYGYTF.

This chain connects TRBV19 to TRBJ1-1; D is unresolved. The CDR3 has 14 amino acids. The germline gives CDR1 LNHDA, CDR2 SQIVND (reference sequence). Deletions cut 7 bases from V and 1 base from J, with 13 bases between. The CDR3 here is CASKRSGPNTEAFF. For the CDR3, the DNA is TGTGCCAGTAAACGGTCAGGCCCGAACACTGAAGCTTTCTTT.

The chain uses TRBV5-8 and TRBJ2-7, with TRBD1 identical over 8 bases. Germline V gives CDR1 SGHTS, CDR2 YDEGEE. The CDR3 sequence is 17 residues long. The V gene end was trimmed by 0 bases and the J gene end by 2 bases; junction bases not matched to a gene: 10. CDR3 nucleotides: TGTGCCAGCAGCTTGGAAGAGGGACAGGTAGTTGCCTACGAGCAGTACTTC. Its protein product is CASSLEEGQVVAYEQYF.

The gene calls are TRBV7-9 and TRBJ1-4; D is possibly TRBD1 (6 bases). The CDR3 runs to 16 residues. The germline V gene has CDR1 SEHNR and CDR2 FQNEAQ (reference sequence). V gave up 1 base and J gave up 5 bases, with 14 bases separating them. CDR3 DNA: TGTGCCAGCAGCTTAGTTGGGCCAGGGGAGAATGAAAAACTGTTTTTT. As protein: CASSLVGPGENEKLFF.

The V and J genes are TRBV11-2 and TRBJ2-7; 7 nucleotides match TRBD1. With 5 bases clipped from V and 2 bases from J, the junction kept 6 bases outside the gene matches. Germline values: CDR1 SGHAT, CDR2 FQNNGV. The CDR3 extends over 14 amino acids. The CDR3 loop reads CASSPGTAAYEQYF. DNA for the CDR3: TGTGCCAGCAGCCCAGGGACAGCAGCCTACGAGCAGTACTTC.

This chain connects TRBV7-8 to TRBJ2-7, with 9 bases aligning to TRBD2. The CDR3 runs 15 residues. Germline CDR1 is SGHVS and CDR2 is FQNEAQ. V trimming: 1 base; J trimming: 4 bases; junction bases outside the gene matches: 5. The CDR3 spells CASSLGSGRMYEQYF. DNA for the CDR3: TGTGCCAGCAGCTTAGGGAGCGGGAGGATGTACGAGCAGTACTTC. The full variable domain, in which reference TRBV7-8 and TRBJ2-7 provide the parts outside the CDR3, is GAGVSQSPRYKVAKRGQDVALRCDPISGHVSLFWYQQALGQGPEFLTYFQNEAQLDKSGLPSDRFFAERPEGSVSTLKIQRTQQEDSAVYLCASSLGSGRMYEQYFGPGTRLTVT.

The chain has TRBV6-1 and TRBJ2-2; 8 bases agree with TRBD1. V lost 10 bases, J lost 1 base, and 2 bases stayed unmatched. In germline, CDR1 is MNHNS, CDR2 SASEGT. There are 13 residues in the CDR3. In DNA, the CDR3 is TGTGCCATCGGACAGGGGAACACCGGGGAGCTGTTTTTT. Encoded protein: CAIGQGNTGELFF.

The chain recombines TRBV10-2 with TRBJ1-1, with TRBD1 as a possible D gene (5 bases). The V end was cut by 5 bases, the J end by 2 bases, with 18 bases between. CDR1 WSHSY and CDR2 SAAADI come from the germline V gene. The CDR3 is 16 amino acids. CDR3 protein: CASSPAGQAFNTEAFF. In nucleotides, the CDR3 is TGCGCCAGCAGTCCCGCAGGGCAGGCGTTTAACACTGAAGCTTTCTTT.

The chain employs TRBV5-1 and TRBJ1-6; perhaps TRBD1 as D (6 bases). Germline assignment: CDR1 SGHRS and CDR2 YFSETQ. V was clipped by 4 bases and J by 8 bases, with 13 bases between them. The CDR3 covers 14 residues. This CDR3 reads CASSTDSRDSPLHF. The CDR3 DNA reads as TGCGCCAGCAGCACGGACAGTAGGGATTCACCCCTCCACTTT.

This sequence joins TRBV7-2 and TRBJ1-5, with TRBD1 identical over 7 bases. The junction had 2 bases not matched to a gene; V was cut back by 5 bases and J by 1 base. Germline CDR1 and CDR2: SGHTA and FQGNSA. CDR3 length: 14 amino acids. The CDR3: CASSAQGSNQPQHF. In DNA, the CDR3 is TGTGCCAGCAGCGCACAGGGGAGCAATCAGCCCCAGCATTTT.

The chain has TRBV7-2 and TRBJ1-4, with 10 bases lining up with TRBD1. V lost 5 bases and J lost 8; bases outside the gene matches: 5. The germline V gene has CDR1 SGHTA and CDR2 FQGNSA. This CDR3 contains 14 residues. The CDR3 sequence is CASSLDRGEEKLFF. CDR3 sequence (DNA): TGTGCCAGCAGCCTGGACAGGGGGGAGGAAAAACTGTTTTTT. Together with reference TRBV7-2 and TRBJ1-4, the CDR3 gives the full variable domain: GAGVSQSPSNKVTEKGKDVELRCDPISGHTALYWYRQSLGQGLEFLIYFQGNSAPDKSGLPSDRFSAERTGGSVSTLTIQRTQQEDSAVYLCASSLDRGEEKLFFGSGTQLSVL.

The chain has TRBV7-2 and TRBJ2-7; a possible D gene is TRBD1 (6 bases). V was shortened by 2 bases and J by 2 bases, with 13 bases between the two germline ends. The CDR3 runs 15 residues. The germline V gene has CDR1 SGHTA and CDR2 FQGNSA. CDR3 in amino acids: CASSLSPGQAYEQYF. CDR3 in DNA: TGTGCCAGCAGCTTATCCCCGGGACAAGCCTACGAGCAGTACTTC. Combining the CDR3 with reference TRBV7-2 and TRBJ2-7 gives the whole variable domain GAGVSQSPSNKVTEKGKDVELRCDPISGHTALYWYRQSLGQGLEFLIYFQGNSAPDKSGLPSDRFSAERTGGSVSTLTIQRTQQEDSAVYLCASSLSPGQAYEQYFGPGTRLTVT.

V and J are TRBV7-2 and TRBJ1-1, with D unresolved. The CDR3 has 14 amino acids. The germline V gene encodes CDR1 SGHTA and CDR2 FQGNSA. The V and J ends lost 4 bases and 0 bases respectively, with 9 bases between them. The CDR3 nucleotides read TGTGCCAGCAGCTCTTCCGGGGTGAACACTGAAGCTTTCTTT. This encodes CASSSSGVNTEAFF.

The rearrangement links TRBV4-1 to TRBJ1-6; D is undetermined. This CDR3 contains 15 residues. V was pared by 3 bases and J by 4 bases, with 10 bases between. The germline gives CDR1 MGHRA, CDR2 YSYEKL. The CDR3 DNA reads as TGCGCCAGCAGCCACAACCAGGAATATAATTCACCCCTCCACTTT. It specifies CASSHNQEYNSPLHF.

Comment on this clone: This CDR3 is also generated by other DNA sequences in the sample. The chain combines TRBV5-6 with TRBJ1-2, with D unresolved. Trimming left V 0 bases short and J 5 bases short, with 5 bases between. This CDR3 is built from 12 residues. From germline, CDR1 is SGHDT and CDR2 YYEEEE. In DNA, the CDR3 is TGTGCCAGCAGCTTGGGCGGGTATGGCTACACCTTC. This codes for CASSLGGYGYTF.